This T cell receptor (beta chain) stems from a study of CD4 T cells in relation to SARS-CoV-2 and coronaviruses. The repertoire was sequenced with immunoSEQ multiplex PCR; TCRdb's copy has only in-frame clones and lacks some. The table lists tens of thousands of clones, around 89% of them singletons. This CDR3 comprises 17 residues. From germline, CDR1 is MGHRA and CDR2 YSYEKL. Between the trimmed V and J ends, which lost 1 base and 4 bases, there was a span of 17 bases. The source of this sequence is an adult with COVID-19. Material: memory CD4+ T cells from PBMCs. The V call is TRBV4-1, the J call TRBJ2-4, with D maybe TRBD2 (6 bases). CDR3 sequence (DNA): TGCGCCAGCAGCCAAGGCGAACAATTGGGGGGAAAAAACATTCAGTACTTC. It encodes CASSQGEQLGGKNIQYF.